These 26 T cell receptor beta chains were sequenced from one sample in a study of shared clonotypes between healthy human individuals. The protocol was immunoSEQ multiplex PCR, while the TCRdb copy is restricted to in-frame clones and leaves out a portion. This sample has some 500,000 clones, with 60% to 80% found just once. Material for sequencing was PBMCs. Receptor source: a woman between 35 and 50 years old in good health. Some clones in this sample may be carry-over from other donors' samples.

This clone was counted many times. This rearrangement joins TRBV28 to TRBJ1-1, with TRBD1 matching over 10 bases. The CDR3 consists of 15 residues. Germline lookup yields CDR1 MDHEN and CDR2 SYDVKM. Unmatched junction bases numbered 5, after V lost 3 bases and J lost 4 bases. CDR3 residues: CASSFGTGVGTEAFF. CDR3 nucleotide sequence: TGTGCCAGCAGTTTTGGGACAGGGGTGGGCACTGAAGCTTTCTTT.

The rearrangement uses TRBV2 and TRBJ1-4; D unresolved. This CDR3 spans 13 amino acids. Per the germline V gene, CDR1 is SNHLY and CDR2 is FYNNEI. Trimming cost V 7 bases and J 1 base, with 7 bases left between them. The CDR3 sequence is CASKQKTNEKLFF. The CDR3 coding sequence is TGTGCCAGCAAACAAAAAACTAATGAAAAACTGTTTTTT.

About this clone itself: A much bigger clone sits one base away, suggesting this may be a read error. V gene TRBV11-3 combines with J gene TRBJ2-1, with D maybe TRBD2 (5 bases). CDR3 length equals 15 residues. V shed 2 bases and J shed 2 bases, with 10 bases lying between them. Per germline, CDR1 SGHNT and CDR2 YENEEA. This chain's CDR3 is CASSLNGVPYNEQFF. Here the CDR3 DNA reads TGTGCCAGCAGCTTAAACGGGGTCCCCTACAATGAGCAGTTCTTC.

For this clone: Compared with germline, one end of the junction differs, possibly owing to a read error. The J gene is TRBJ2-2, the V gene TRBV30; 8 nucleotides line up with TRBD2. Germline V gene data show CDR1 as GTSNPN and CDR2 as SVGIG (reference sequence). This CDR3 has 14 amino acids. The CDR3 DNA reads as TGTGCCTGGAGTATGACTAGCGACACCGGGGAGCTGCTTTTT. This encodes CAWSMTSDTGELLF.

Comments on this clone: A far bigger clonotype differs at one base, so this is likely a read error. This chain uses TRBV9 with TRBJ2-5; either TRBD1 or TRBD2 may fit D (6 bases each). V was pared by 0 bases and J by 9 bases, with 15 bases between. CDR3 length: 14 amino acids. Germline V gene data show CDR1 as SGDLS and CDR2 as YYNGEE. CDR3 region: CASSVGGHGEAQYF. Here the CDR3 DNA reads TGTGCCAGCAGCGTAGGGGGACACGGGGAGGCCCAGTACTTC. The whole variable domain, filled in from reference TRBV9 and TRBJ2-5, reads DSGVTQTPKHLITATGQRVTLRCSPRSGDLSVYWYQQSLDQGLQFLIQYYNGEERAKGNILERFSAQQFPDLHSELNLSSLELGDSALYFCASSVGGHGEAQYFGPGTRLLVL.

J is TRBJ2-7 and V is TRBV6-1; perhaps TRBD2 as D (5 bases). The CDR3 is 16 amino acids. With 2 bases removed from V and 1 base from J, the gap between germline ends came to 15 bases. CDR1 is MNHNS and CDR2 is SASEGT in the germline V gene. This CDR3 reads CASSETGVQRSYEQYF. The CDR3 DNA is TGTGCCAGCAGTGAAACCGGGGTTCAGAGGTCCTACGAGCAGTACTTC.

The chain joins TRBV5-1 to TRBJ2-7; D is uncertain. The CDR3 runs to 14 residues. With 1 base removed from V and 12 bases from J, the gap between germline ends came to 20 bases. Germline CDR1 is SGHRS and CDR2 is YFSETQ. The CDR3 DNA sequence: TGCGCCAGCAGCTTGTTAAGTGGTTCGGAAAATTCGTACTTC. Amino acid sequence: CASSLLSGSENSYF. The full variable domain, its missing parts supplied by reference TRBV5-1 and TRBJ2-7, is KAGVTQTPRYLIKTRGQQVTLSCSPISGHRSVSWYQQTPGQGLQFLFEYFSETQRNKGNFPGRFSGRQFSNSRSEMNVSTLELGDSALYLCASSLLSGSENSYFGPGTRLTVT.

The chain is built from TRBV11-3 and TRBJ2-7; weak D call: TRBD2 (6 bases). The CDR3 is made up of 14 amino acids. Deletions cut 1 base from V and 3 bases from J, with 10 bases between. Looked up from germline, CDR1 is SGHNT and CDR2 is YENEEA. As DNA, the CDR3 is TGTGCCAGCAGCTTAGGGCCAGCGGGCTACGAGCAGTACTTC. Its protein product is CASSLGPAGYEQYF. The complete variable domain, with remaining parts taken from reference TRBV11-3 and TRBJ2-7, reads EAGVVQSPRYKIIEKKQPVAFWCNPISGHNTLYWYLQNLGQGPELLIRYENEEAVDDSQLPKDRFSAERLKGVDSTLKIQPAELGDSAVYLCASSLGPAGYEQYFGPGTRLTVT.

The chain uses TRBV29-1 and TRBJ1-1, with a tentative D call TRBD1 (6 bases). V lost 5 bases, J lost 8 bases, and 15 bases lay in between. Germline V gene sequence: CDR1 SQVTM, CDR2 ANQGSEA. The CDR3 is made up of 12 amino acids. DNA of the CDR3: TGCAGCGTTCTCCGGGGGGGGCAGGAAGCTTTCTTT. It specifies CSVLRGGQEAFF. The variable domain in full, with the rest retrieved from reference TRBV29-1 and TRBJ1-1, is SAVISQKPSRDICQRGTSLTIQCQVDSQVTMMFWYRQQPGQSLTLIATANQGSEATYESGFVIDKFPISRPNLTFSTLTVSNMSPEDSSIYLCSVLRGGQEAFFGQGTRLTVV.

V usage is TRBV5-1 and J usage is TRBJ2-1, with TRBD1 as a possible D gene (6 bases). CDR3 length: 15 residues. Trimming shortened V by 4 bases and J by 0 bases, and 11 bases separated the two germline ends. The germline CDR1 and CDR2 sequences are SGHRS and YFSETQ. CDR3 sequence (DNA): TGCGCCAGCAGCGCCGGGACACCCTCCTACAATGAGCAGTTCTTC. Translated: CASSAGTPSYNEQFF.

A remark on this clone: The same CDR3 arises from other DNA sequences in this sample as well. The V call is TRBV7-2, the J call TRBJ1-2; TRBD1 is a possible D gene (5 bases). V shed 3 bases and J shed 4 bases, with 6 bases lying between them. Germline CDR1 is SGHTA and CDR2 is FQGNSA. CDR3 length: 12 amino acids. CDR3 bases: TGTGCCAGCAGCTTGCAGGGCTATGGCTACACCTTC. Protein product: CASSLQGYGYTF.

V and J are TRBV14 and TRBJ1-1; no firm D call. CDR3 size: 13 residues. V lost 5 bases and J 0 bases, leaving 7 bases between the germline ends. Germline assignment: CDR1 SGHDN and CDR2 FVKESK. CDR3 sequence reads: CASSFHLNTEAFF. In DNA, the CDR3 is TGTGCCAGCAGCTTCCACTTGAACACTGAAGCTTTCTTT. Full variable domain (remainder filled in from reference TRBV14 and TRBJ1-1): EAGVTQFPSHSVIEKGQTVTLRCDPISGHDNLYWYRRVMGKEIKFLLHFVKESKQDESGMPNNRFLAERTGGTYSTLKVQPAELEDSGVYFCASSFHLNTEAFFGQGTRLTVV.

CDR3 nucleotide sequence: TGTGCCATCACCGAACGGGGGGGAACCTACGAGCAGTACTTC. Protein: CAITERGGTYEQYF. The chain joins TRBV10-3 to TRBJ2-7; TRBD2 agrees at 8 bases. The ends lost 7 bases at V and 2 bases at J; junction bases unmatched: 7. Germline V gives CDR1 ENHRY, CDR2 SYGVKD. This CDR3 contains 14 residues.

This clone was counted a single time. This same CDR3 is encoded by further DNA sequences in the sample. This chain joins TRBV2 and TRBJ2-3; D is undetermined. CDR3 length: 12 amino acids. Germline V gene sequence: CDR1 SNHLY, CDR2 FYNNEI. Trimming shortened V by 3 bases and J by 3 bases, and 4 bases separated the two germline ends. Here the CDR3 reads CASSERTDTQYF. CDR3 DNA: TGTGCCAGCAGTGAGAGGACAGATACGCAGTATTTT.

The V call is TRBV19, the J call TRBJ1-5; D is undetermined. Germline assignment: CDR1 LNHDA and CDR2 SQIVND (reference sequence). V shed 1 base and J shed 1 base, with 11 bases lying between them. This CDR3 spans 16 amino acids. CDR3 residues: CASSIVHGLSNQPQHF. The CDR3 coding sequence is TGTGCCAGTAGTATAGTTCACGGACTGAGCAATCAGCCCCAGCATTTT.

DNA of the CDR3: TGTGCCAGCAGCTTATACCCCGGGACAGGGGGCACTGAAGCTTTCTTT. It yields the protein CASSLYPGTGGTEAFF. The chain couples TRBV7-6 to TRBJ1-1; 11 nucleotides agree with TRBD1. This CDR3 contains 16 residues. Germline CDR1 reads SGHVS; CDR2 reads FNYEAQ. The junction had 6 bases not matched to a gene; V was cut back by 2 bases and J by 4 bases.

This rearrangement joins TRBV14 to TRBJ2-1; 14 bases map to TRBD2. V trimming: 3 bases; J trimming: 7 bases; junction bases outside the gene matches: 11. The CDR3 is 18 residues long. CDR1 and CDR2 from the germline V gene are SGHDN and FVKESK. This chain's CDR3 is CASSQRPGTSGSGNEQFF. As DNA, the CDR3 is TGTGCCAGCAGCCAGAGACCCGGGACTAGCGGGAGTGGTAATGAGCAGTTCTTC.

This clone was recorded once. CDR3 amino acids: CASSLVLGTAHNEQFF. CDR3 DNA: TGCGCCAGCAGCTTGGTCCTCGGGACGGCCCACAATGAGCAGTTCTTC. The chain employs TRBV5-1 and TRBJ2-1; D possibly uses TRBD1 or TRBD2 (5 bases each). CDR1 is SGHRS, CDR2 YFSETQ, per germline. V lost 0 bases and J 5 bases, leaving 15 bases between the germline ends. The CDR3 contains 16 residues.

The chain is built from TRBV27 and TRBJ2-3; 8 nucleotides align to TRBD2. With V trimmed by 0 bases and J by 4 bases, 12 bases remained unmatched. CDR1 is MNHEY, CDR2 SMNVEV, per germline (reference sequence). The CDR3 is 18 residues long. CDR3 DNA: TGTGCCAGCAGTTTATCGGGTTGGGGCGGGAGGATGCCAGATACGCAGTATTTT. It codes for CASSLSGWGGRMPDTQYF.

This clone was detected only once. The chain has TRBV30 and TRBJ1-2; D unresolved. The CDR3 contains 18 residues. Germline V gene data show CDR1 as GTSNPN and CDR2 as SVGIG (reference sequence). Trimming pared 1 base from V and 8 bases from J, leaving 29 bases between. The DNA of the CDR3 is TGTGCCTGGAGTGCTGCCCACGATAACTCGGGCCGCCTGAAGGGCTACACCTTC. Translating gives CAWSAAHDNSGRLKGYTF.

This clone was counted ten times or more. The V and J genes are TRBV5-1 and TRBJ2-1, with 11 nucleotides matching TRBD2. The germline V gene has CDR1 SGHRS and CDR2 YFSETQ. V trimming: 3 bases; J trimming: 6 bases; junction bases outside the gene matches: 8. The CDR3 runs 16 residues. The CDR3 nucleotides are TGCGCCAGCAGCTGGGGAGGGACTAGCGGAGTCAATGAGCAGTTCTTC. Translated: CASSWGGTSGVNEQFF.

The table lists this clone with many counts. The chain recombines TRBV25-1 with TRBJ2-5; 8 positions agree with TRBD1. The germline V gene encodes CDR1 MGHDK and CDR2 SYGVNS. The CDR3 totals 15 residues. V lost 1 base and J lost 4; bases outside the gene matches: 5. CDR3 sequence reads: CASSEWAGGAETQYF. CDR3 bases: TGTGCCAGCAGTGAATGGGCAGGGGGCGCAGAGACCCAGTACTTC.

The J gene is TRBJ2-1, the V gene TRBV5-1; 12 nucleotides match TRBD2. The CDR3 is 15 amino acids. Losses at the gene ends were 4 bases for V and 6 bases for J; bases not matched to a gene: 5. The germline gives CDR1 SGHRS, CDR2 YFSETQ. The CDR3, as DNA: TGCGCCAGCAGCGCCACGGGACTAGCGGGCAATGAGCAGTTCTTC. Translating it yields CASSATGLAGNEQFF.

The V gene is TRBV7-9, the J gene TRBJ2-4, with 7 positions matching TRBD1. The CDR3 is 13 amino acids. Unmatched junction bases numbered 0, after V lost 4 bases and J lost 3 bases. Germline CDR1 and CDR2: SEHNR and FQNEAQ (reference sequence). CDR3 residues: CASSWDSKNIQYF. Written as DNA, the CDR3 is TGTGCCAGCAGCTGGGACAGCAAAAACATTCAGTACTTC.

The chain has TRBV18 and TRBJ1-5; no reliable D call. Between the trimmed V and J ends, which lost 6 bases and 4 bases, there was a span of 10 bases. Germline-derived CDR1 and CDR2 are KGHSH and LQKENI. CDR3 length equals 13 residues. Here the CDR3 reads CASSRTQNQPQHF. The CDR3, as DNA: TGTGCCAGCTCTAGGACCCAAAATCAGCCCCAGCATTTT.

The J gene is TRBJ1-5, the V gene TRBV6-1; 10 positions agree with TRBD1. The V gene end was trimmed by 1 base and the J gene end by 1 base; junction bases not matched to a gene: 10. CDR1 is MNHNS, CDR2 SASEGT, per germline. This CDR3 spans 19 amino acids. The CDR3 spells CASSEGIGTGVGSNQPQHF. In nucleotides, the CDR3 is TGTGCCAGCAGTGAAGGCATCGGGACAGGGGTGGGGAGCAATCAGCCCCAGCATTTT.